Listed below are T cell receptor beta chains from one sample, sequenced in a study of T cell responses to AZD1222 COVID-19 vaccine. Repertoires were generated with immunoSEQ multiplex PCR, while TCRdb's copy carries only in-frame clones and drops some. Here the sample spans around 65,000 clones, roughly four fifths being singletons. The input for sequencing was peripheral blood, taken 28 days after the second AZD1222 dose. These TCRs come from an adult who received the AZD1222 COVID-19 vaccine. Each CDR3 is given with its conserved first and last residue. A D gene is named only where the DNA matches it firmly. The size entry is marked missing in some rows and otherwise reads once, few, many or a size class.

DNA: TGTGCCAGCAGCTCCCTGAGGACACGTGCTTTCTTT
CDR3: CASSSLRTRAFF
V: TRBV6-2/TRBV6-3
J: TRBJ1-1
D: -
size: -

DNA: TGTGCCATCAGAGGGAGGACCGAGCAGTACTTC
CDR3: CAIRGRTEQYF
V: TRBV10-3
J: TRBJ2-7
D: -
size: -

DNA: TGCAGCGTTGATCCCTCTCGCGGGACTTATGCTGAGCAGTTCTTC
CDR3: CSVDPSRGTYAEQFF
V: TRBV29-1
J: TRBJ2-1
D: -
size: once

DNA: TGTGCCAGCAGTGTCTTACGCCCGAACACCGGGGAGCTGTTTTTT
CDR3: CASSVLRPNTGELFF
V: TRBV2
J: TRBJ2-2
D: -
size: -

DNA: TGTGCCAGCAGCTTCTCTCCGGGGGCGTGGAACAATGAGCAGTTCTTC
CDR3: CASSFSPGAWNNEQFF
V: TRBV9
J: TRBJ2-1
D: -
size: -

DNA: TGTGCCAGCAGCTCCACGGCCGGATGGACCGGGGAGCTGTTTTTT
CDR3: CASSSTAGWTGELFF
V: TRBV7-8
J: TRBJ2-2
D: -
size: -

DNA: TGTGCCAGCGGTGGACAGATCTCCACTGAAGCTTTCTTT
CDR3: CASGGQISTEAFF
V: TRBV25-1
J: TRBJ1-1
D: -
size: -

DNA: TGTGCCAGCAGGCTAGACAGGACTCCTAACTATGGCTACACCTTC
CDR3: CASRLDRTPNYGYTF
V: TRBV6-5
J: TRBJ1-2
D: -
size: few

DNA: TGTGCCAGCAGTTTCGGAGGTATCGGCAATCAGCCCCAGCATTTT
CDR3: CASSFGGIGNQPQHF
V: TRBV27
J: TRBJ1-5
D: -
size: -

DNA: TGTGCCAGCAGCGGTAGCGGGAGGGCTGACAATGAGCAGTTCTTC
CDR3: CASSGSGRADNEQFF
V: TRBV28
J: TRBJ2-1
D: TRBD2
size: once

DNA: TGTGCCAGCAGCCCCGGACAGGGTCAGTTAGGGGCCAACGTCCTGACTTTC
CDR3: CASSPGQGQLGANVLTF
V: TRBV4-2
J: TRBJ2-6
D: TRBD1
size: -

DNA: TGTGCCAGCAGCTTGGTCTTTTTGACAGGGGGGAATGAGCAGTTCTTC
CDR3: CASSLVFLTGGNEQFF
V: TRBV5-5
J: TRBJ2-1
D: TRBD1
size: -

DNA: TGCGCCAGCAGCCAACGGGACAGGGGCTATAATTCACCCCTCCACTTT
CDR3: CASSQRDRGYNSPLHF
V: TRBV4-3
J: TRBJ1-6
D: TRBD1
size: -

DNA: TGTGCCAGCAGTTTAGGACAGGGTAACGAGCAGTACTTC
CDR3: CASSLGQGNEQYF
V: TRBV28
J: TRBJ2-7
D: TRBD1
size: -

DNA: TGTGCCAGCAGCCCTAGTCGTCTAGCGGGCCTTAGCTCCTACGAGCAGTACTTC
CDR3: CASSPSRLAGLSSYEQYF
V: TRBV27
J: TRBJ2-7
D: TRBD2
size: -

DNA: TGTGCCAGCCGAACGATGACGGGAGCCTACGAGCAGTACTTC
CDR3: CASRTMTGAYEQYF
V: TRBV27
J: TRBJ2-7
D: -
size: -

DNA: TGCGCCAGCAGCTTGGGGGACAGGGGAACTGAAGCTTTCTTT
CDR3: CASSLGDRGTEAFF
V: TRBV5-1
J: TRBJ1-1
D: TRBD1
size: -

DNA: TGTGCCAGCAGTCTGGACAGACTGAGCTCCTATAATTCACCCCTCCACTTT
CDR3: CASSLDRLSSYNSPLHF
V: TRBV2
J: TRBJ1-6
D: -
size: -

DNA: TGTGCCAGCGGGGGACGGGGGCTAGATACGCAGTATTTT
CDR3: CASGGRGLDTQYF
V: TRBV12-3/TRBV12-4
J: TRBJ2-3
D: -
size: -

DNA: TGCGCCAGCAGCTTGACGGACCAGTACAATGAGCAGTTCTTC
CDR3: CASSLTDQYNEQFF
V: TRBV5-1
J: TRBJ2-1
D: -
size: -

DNA: TGTGCCAGCAGCTTAGTTCAGGGGGGGATTGAGCAGTTCTTC
CDR3: CASSLVQGGIEQFF
V: TRBV7-9
J: TRBJ2-1
D: -
size: once

DNA: TGTGCCAGCAGCCGCCAACAGGGTTCCTACGAGCAGTACTTC
CDR3: CASSRQQGSYEQYF
V: TRBV16
J: TRBJ2-7
D: -
size: -

DNA: TGCGCCAGCAGCACCCCGCCCCTGACTAGCGGGAGTGGTAATGAGCAGTTCTTC
CDR3: CASSTPPLTSGSGNEQFF
V: TRBV4-1
J: TRBJ2-1
D: TRBD2
size: -

DNA: TGTGCCAGCAGTTCGGGGGCATGGGAGCAGTTCTTC
CDR3: CASSSGAWEQFF
V: TRBV25-1
J: TRBJ2-1
D: -
size: -

DNA: TGTGCCAGCAGCTTAGCCGGGGGTGAGGGGGCCTTGAATGGCTACACCTTC
CDR3: CASSLAGGEGALNGYTF
V: TRBV7-9
J: TRBJ1-2
D: TRBD1
size: -

DNA: TGTGCCAGCAGCAAAAAACCGACTAGCGGGAGGGCCGCGAACACCGGGGAGCTGTTTTTT
CDR3: CASSKKPTSGRAANTGELFF
V: TRBV9
J: TRBJ2-2
D: TRBD2
size: -

DNA: TGTGCCAGCAGTTACTCGGAGCGCGGGACATACAAGCAGTACTTC
CDR3: CASSYSERGTYKQYF
V: TRBV6-2/TRBV6-3
J: TRBJ2-7
D: -
size: -

DNA: TGTGCCAGCAGTTTGGCAGGGACTGAAAAACTGTTTTTT
CDR3: CASSLAGTEKLFF
V: TRBV12-3/TRBV12-4
J: TRBJ1-4
D: -
size: once

DNA: TGTGCCAGCAGTTACGGACAGAACACTGAAGCTTTCTTT
CDR3: CASSYGQNTEAFF
V: TRBV6-5
J: TRBJ1-1
D: -
size: -

DNA: TGTGCCAGCAGCTTAGCGGGAAGAAATACAGATACGCAGTATTTT
CDR3: CASSLAGRNTDTQYF
V: TRBV7-9
J: TRBJ2-3
D: -
size: -

DNA: TGTGCCAGCAGGGGTCACGGTCTCGAGACTGTAATTAACACCGGGGAGCTGTTTTTT
CDR3: CASRGHGLETVINTGELFF
V: TRBV21-1
J: TRBJ2-2
D: -
size: -

DNA: TGTGCCAGCAGCGTCCAGGGGGCTTCTGAAGCTTTCTTT
CDR3: CASSVQGASEAFF
V: TRBV7-2
J: TRBJ1-1
D: TRBD1
size: -

DNA: TGTGCCAGCAGCAAAGTTGCGGAGGGGCGCCAGGGAAAACTGTTTTTT
CDR3: CASSKVAEGRQGKLFF
V: TRBV21-1
J: TRBJ1-4
D: -
size: few

DNA: TGTGCCAGCACCTTGGGCAGGTGGGGCAATCAGCCCCAGCATTTT
CDR3: CASTLGRWGNQPQHF
V: TRBV28
J: TRBJ1-5
D: -
size: -

DNA: TGTGCCAGCAGTTTGAGGGCAAACACCGGGGAGCTGTTTTTT
CDR3: CASSLRANTGELFF
V: TRBV27
J: TRBJ2-2
D: -
size: once

DNA: TGCGCCAGCAGCCTAGGGGGGCTTAGTACTGAAGCTTTCTTT
CDR3: CASSLGGLSTEAFF
V: TRBV5-1
J: TRBJ1-1
D: -
size: -

DNA: TGTGCCAGCAAAGAGACTAGCCCAATAAGCACAGATACGCAGTATTTT
CDR3: CASKETSPISTDTQYF
V: TRBV7-9
J: TRBJ2-3
D: TRBD2
size: once

DNA: TGTGCCAGCAGTTTTATAGCGGGACGGACCGGGGAGCTGTTTTTT
CDR3: CASSFIAGRTGELFF
V: TRBV27
J: TRBJ2-2
D: TRBD2
size: -

DNA: TGTGCCAGCAGACCTAGGAATTCACCCCTCCACTTT
CDR3: CASRPRNSPLHF
V: TRBV6-5
J: TRBJ1-6
D: -
size: -

DNA: TGTGCTAGTGGACCCGACAGGGGAGATCAGCCCCAGCATTTT
CDR3: CASGPDRGDQPQHF
V: TRBV12-5
J: TRBJ1-5
D: TRBD1
size: -

DNA: TGCGCCAGCAGATTATGGGGGAATGAGCAGTTCTTC
CDR3: CASRLWGNEQFF
V: TRBV5-1
J: TRBJ2-1
D: -
size: -

DNA: TGTGCCAGCAGCGCAGGGCCCCTATCTGGAAACACCATATATTTT
CDR3: CASSAGPLSGNTIYF
V: TRBV7-6
J: TRBJ1-3
D: -
size: -

DNA: TGTGCCATCAGTGAGAGGAAGGGAACCGGTGAAAAACTGTTTTTT
CDR3: CAISERKGTGEKLFF
V: TRBV10-3
J: TRBJ1-4
D: -
size: -

DNA: TGTGCCAGCAGCTCCAATGCAGATACGCAGTATTTT
CDR3: CASSSNADTQYF
V: TRBV7-3
J: TRBJ2-3
D: -
size: -

DNA: TGTGCCAGCAGTATCTCCGAGTCCTACGAGCAGTACTTC
CDR3: CASSISESYEQYF
V: TRBV27
J: TRBJ2-7
D: -
size: -

DNA: TGTGCCAGCAGCTACAGGGGCGCCGATCAGCCCCAGCATTTT
CDR3: CASSYRGADQPQHF
V: TRBV5-5
J: TRBJ1-5
D: TRBD1
size: -

DNA: TGCGCCAGCAGTTGGTCTAACTCCTACAATGAGCAGTTCTTC
CDR3: CASSWSNSYNEQFF
V: TRBV5-1
J: TRBJ2-1
D: -
size: -

DNA: TGTGCCAGCAGTGCGACCCGGACAGGCATGAACACTGAAGCTTTCTTT
CDR3: CASSATRTGMNTEAFF
V: TRBV25-1
J: TRBJ1-1
D: TRBD1
size: few

DNA: TGCAGCGTCGTCCCAGGGGGCTACGAGCAGTACTTC
CDR3: CSVVPGGYEQYF
V: TRBV29-1
J: TRBJ2-7
D: TRBD1
size: -

DNA: TGTGCCAGCAAAACAAGGTACGAGCAGTACTTC
CDR3: CASKTRYEQYF
V: TRBV28
J: TRBJ2-7
D: -
size: few

DNA: TGTGCCAGTAGTATAGAGGGGACCCGGGGACAAATTTACAATGAGCAGTTCTTC
CDR3: CASSIEGTRGQIYNEQFF
V: TRBV19
J: TRBJ2-1
D: -
size: -

DNA: TGTGCCGGTGGACACGGAAGCACAGATACGCAGTATTTT
CDR3: CAGGHGSTDTQYF
V: TRBV12-3/TRBV12-4
J: TRBJ2-3
D: -
size: -

DNA: TGTGCCAGCAGTCCCCTTCCTGGGGCCAACGTCCTGACTTTC
CDR3: CASSPLPGANVLTF
V: TRBV6-2/TRBV6-3
J: TRBJ2-6
D: -
size: -

DNA: TGTGCCAGCAGCCAAGGGACTCAGCCCCAGCATTTT
CDR3: CASSQGTQPQHF
V: TRBV3-1/TRBV3-2
J: TRBJ1-5
D: -
size: -

DNA: TGCGCCAGCAGCGGGGGACAAATGAACACTGAAGCTTTCTTT
CDR3: CASSGGQMNTEAFF
V: TRBV5-1
J: TRBJ1-1
D: -
size: -

DNA: TGTGCCAGTAGTCTGAGGCAGGGAGTGACAACTAATGAAAAACTGTTTTTT
CDR3: CASSLRQGVTTNEKLFF
V: TRBV19
J: TRBJ1-4
D: -
size: -

DNA: TGTGCCAGCACCGGCCTTACAACCGCGAACACTGAAGCTTTCTTT
CDR3: CASTGLTTANTEAFF
V: TRBV28
J: TRBJ1-1
D: -
size: -

DNA: TGTGCCAGCTCCCGGGGAAGCAATCAGCCCCAGCATTTT
CDR3: CASSRGSNQPQHF
V: TRBV28
J: TRBJ1-5
D: -
size: -

DNA: TGTGCCAGCAGTTACGAAGTAGGCCTGGGGGGTTCACCCCTCCACTTT
CDR3: CASSYEVGLGGSPLHF
V: TRBV27
J: TRBJ1-6
D: -
size: -

DNA: TGTGCCAGCTCACCCCGGGACCCTAATGAAAAACTGTTTTTT
CDR3: CASSPRDPNEKLFF
V: TRBV18
J: TRBJ1-4
D: -
size: -